The 32 T cell receptor beta chains listed next were all sequenced from one sample in a study of Graves' ophthalmopathy and Graves' hyperthyroidism. TCR beta CDR3 amplification used RNA transcripts. Scientists carried out first-round RT-PCR using HTBI primers and then a second-round multiplex PCR. TCRdb recomputed calls from the multiplex PCR reads with MiXCR, one row per CDR3 protein. Of more than 300,000 distinct CDR3 sequences in the sample, 15% were seen once. Sequencing used peripheral blood. These receptors were obtained from a woman aged 18-29 years with stable Graves' hyperthyroidism.

The table lists this clonotype with many counts. The rearrangement joins TRBV6-1 to TRBJ1-1, with D unclear. The ends were cut back, 2 bases at V and 4 bases at J, with 14 bases in the middle. The CDR3 spans 15 residues. Germline CDR1 and CDR2: MNHNS and SASEGT. CDR3 coding DNA: TGTGCCAGCAGTGAATCCCTGTCCTACGGCACTGAAGCTTTCTTT. Protein: CASSESLSYGTEAFF.

This clonotype was observed many times. The chain has TRBV11-2 and TRBJ2-7; 10 bases map to TRBD2. The CDR3 is made up of 14 amino acids. V trimming: 0 bases; J trimming: 9 bases; junction bases outside the gene matches: 5. Germline V CDR1 and CDR2: SGHAT, FQNNGV. This chain's CDR3 is CASSLELAGRRQYF. For the CDR3, the DNA is TGTGCCAGCAGCTTAGAACTAGCGGGGAGGCGGCAGTACTTC.

Of note for this clonotype: This may come from a read error, since a much larger clone is one base off. The V call is TRBV4-2, the J call TRBJ1-1, with D perhaps matching TRBD1 (5 bases). Between the trimmed V and J ends, which lost 0 bases and 11 bases, there was a span of 13 bases. The V gene's germline CDR1 is LGHNA and CDR2 YNFKEQ. CDR3 length: 13 residues. In DNA, the CDR3 is TGTGCCAGCAGCCAAGATGGAGGGACGAACGCTTTCTTT. It yields the protein CASSQDGGTNAFF.

The V gene is TRBV24-1, the J gene TRBJ1-1, with D possibly TRBD1 on 5 matching bases. Trimming took off 2 bases at V and 8 bases at J, with 17 bases between the two ends. Germline lookup yields CDR1 KGHDR and CDR2 SFDVKD. The CDR3 length is 15 residues. The CDR3 DNA reads as TGTGCCACCAGTGATTCGCACGTAGGGACCGCGGAAGCTTTCTTT. This encodes CATSDSHVGTAEAFF.

This clonotype was counted ten times or more. The rearrangement links TRBV20-1 to TRBJ2-5, with TRBD1 identical over 11 bases. The CDR3 contains 14 residues. Germline V gene sequence: CDR1 DFQATT, CDR2 SNEGSKA (reference sequence). Trimming cost V 1 base and J 5 bases; bases outside gene matches: 3. CDR3 amino acids: CSARGTGGAETQYF. The CDR3, as DNA: TGCAGTGCTAGAGGGACAGGGGGCGCGGAGACCCAGTACTTC.

This clonotype was counted a few times. The rearrangement links TRBV6-5 to TRBJ2-7; TRBD2 agrees at 8 bases. V shed 7 bases and J 3 bases; nucleotides not matched to a gene: 8. Per germline, CDR1 MNHEY and CDR2 SVGAGI. The CDR3 is made up of 14 amino acids. This CDR3 is CASTPGGQNYEQYF. CDR3 sequence (DNA): TGTGCCAGCACCCCGGGGGGGCAGAACTACGAGCAGTACTTC.

This clonotype showed up many times. The chain links TRBV19 to TRBJ1-5, with D uncertain. The CDR3 is 13 residues long. V lost 0 bases to trimming and J lost 6 bases, with 6 bases between them. CDR1 is LNHDA, CDR2 SQIVND, per germline (reference sequence). CDR3 in DNA: TGTGCCAGTAGTATAGAGAAAGGTCAGCCCCAGCATTTT. Translated, it gives CASSIEKGQPQHF.

This clonotype came up many times. The CDR3 DNA follows: TGTGCCAGCAGCTTAGCACCGGGACAGGGGACGTACGAGCAGTACTTC. Its translation is CASSLAPGQGTYEQYF. The rearrangement links TRBV7-2 to TRBJ2-7; TRBD1 agrees at 10 bases. This CDR3 has 16 amino acids. The germline gives CDR1 SGHTA, CDR2 FQGNSA. The junction had 6 bases not matched to a gene; V was cut back by 0 bases and J by 4 bases.

In this sample, this clonotype turned up many times. The chain has TRBV6-1 and TRBJ1-1; no definite D call. The germline V gene has CDR1 MNHNS and CDR2 SASEGT. The V gene lost 6 bases and the J gene lost 3 bases, with 14 bases spanning the gap. The CDR3 runs 14 residues. This CDR3 reads CASRERTEDTEAFF. The CDR3 DNA reads TGTGCCAGCAGAGAGAGGACGGAGGACACTGAAGCTTTCTTT.

The gene calls are TRBV5-1 and TRBJ1-1, with a weak D call TRBD1 (6 bases). This CDR3 is 14 amino acids long. V lost 5 bases, J lost 1 base, and 12 bases lay in between. Looked up from germline, CDR1 is SGHRS and CDR2 is YFSETQ. CDR3: CASSTRTANTEAFF. The CDR3 DNA reads TGCGCCAGCAGTACTCGGACAGCGAACACTGAAGCTTTCTTT.

In this sample, this clonotype turned up many times. The chain has TRBV6-1 and TRBJ1-2; 9 bases are shared with TRBD1. Germline V gene data show CDR1 as MNHNS and CDR2 as SASEGT. The trim removed 7 bases at V and 3 bases at J, leaving 6 bases unmatched. The length of the CDR3 is 14 residues. This chain's CDR3 is CASTSGTGHYGYTF. CDR3 bases: TGTGCCAGCACCTCCGGGACAGGGCACTATGGCTACACCTTC.

Remarks on this clonotype: Since the CDR3 does not end with the conserved phenylalanine or tryptophan, this likely comes from a read error. The chain uses TRBV5-1 and TRBJ1-1, with unresolved D. The CDR3 length is 15 residues. The ends were cut back, 4 bases at V and 1 base at J, with 14 bases in the middle. CDR1 and CDR2 from the germline V gene are SGHRS and YFSETQ. CDR3 amino acids: CASSRIVWRNTEAFV. In DNA form, the CDR3 reads TGCGCCAGCAGCCGGATAGTTTGGCGGAACACTGAAGCTTTCGTT.

This clonotype appeared a single time. CDR3 bases: TGCGCCAGCAGCCAAGGACGGCGGGGGGGCGGGACCCAGTACTTC. This encodes CASSQGRRGGGTQYF. This sequence joins TRBV4-1 and TRBJ2-5; 9 bases align to TRBD2. The V gene's germline CDR1 is MGHRA and CDR2 YSYEKL. Germline trimming cut 1 base from V and 7 bases from J; bases unmatched to any gene: 7. The CDR3 extends over 15 amino acids.

This clonotype has a single count. The CDR3 does not close with the conserved phenylalanine or tryptophan, likely indicating a read error. Because the CDR3's place on the DNA is in doubt, the DNA is left out and the CDR3 is given as listed by TCRdb. The V and J genes are TRBV28 and TRBJ1-2. Germline V gene lookup returns CDR1 MDHEN and CDR2 SYDVKM. The CDR3 spans 13 residues, counting both ends. Here the CDR3 reads CASSSERVSGYTL.

The chain has TRBV19 and TRBJ2-7, with D unresolved. This CDR3 contains 14 residues. V lost 2 bases to trimming and J lost 5 bases, with 13 bases between them. CDR1 is LNHDA and CDR2 is SQIVND in the germline V gene (reference sequence). DNA for the CDR3: TGTGCCAGTAGTATAATGGGGAAGATAGACGAGCAGTACTTC. Its protein product is CASSIMGKIDEQYF.

This clonotype was observed at least ten times. The V call is TRBV6-2 or TRBV6-3, the J call TRBJ1-2; D gene ambiguous. Germline V CDR1 and CDR2: MNHEY, SVGEGT. Trimming removed 7 bases at V and 4 bases at J, with 16 bases between. The CDR3 runs to 14 residues. CDR3 sequence reads: CASTPALRIYGYTF. CDR3 nucleotides: TGTGCCAGCACCCCAGCGCTCCGGATCTATGGCTACACCTTC.

Ten or more counts support this clonotype. The V call is TRBV2, the J call TRBJ2-7, with 9 nucleotides matching TRBD1. Germline V gene data show CDR1 as SNHLY and CDR2 as FYNNEI. The CDR3 contains 14 residues. Trimming at V came to 4 bases and at J to 3 bases, leaving 4 bases not matched to a gene. The CDR3 nucleotides read TGTGCCAGCAGTGGGGGGACAGGGAACTACGAGCAGTACTTC. As protein: CASSGGTGNYEQYF.

The chain carries TRBV6-4 and TRBJ2-7, with D possibly matching TRBD2 (5 bases). V lost 0 bases and J 3 bases, leaving 18 bases between the germline ends. CDR3 length equals 17 residues. From germline, CDR1 is MRHNA and CDR2 SNTAGT. The CDR3 loop reads CASSDSVTVDYYYEQYF. Written as DNA, the CDR3 is TGTGCCAGCAGTGACTCGGTCACAGTCGACTATTACTACGAGCAGTACTTC.

The V gene is TRBV7-8, the J gene TRBJ2-7; no reliable D call. This CDR3 region has 14 residues. V shed 5 bases and J shed 5 bases, with 16 bases lying between them. The germline V gene encodes CDR1 SGHVS and CDR2 FQNEAQ. The chain's CDR3 is CASSPPIEPHEQYF. Written as DNA, the CDR3 is TGTGCCAGCAGCCCCCCGATTGAACCCCACGAGCAGTACTTC.

This clonotype appeared many times. The V call is TRBV7-8, the J call TRBJ2-7, with a weak D call TRBD1 (6 bases). Trimming pared 5 bases from V and 2 bases from J, leaving 13 bases between. Germline V CDR1 and CDR2: SGHVS, FQNEAQ. This CDR3 has 14 amino acids. The DNA of the CDR3 is TGTGCCAGCAGCCCCAGACAGGTCCCCTACGAGCAGTACTTC. Protein product: CASSPRQVPYEQYF.

At least ten counts were recorded for this clonotype. The chain links TRBV20-1 to TRBJ2-7; D is unresolved. The germline V gene encodes CDR1 DFQATT and CDR2 SNEGSKA (reference sequence). Between the trimmed V and J ends, which lost 2 bases and 0 bases, there was a span of 2 bases. The CDR3 covers 11 residues. CDR3 DNA sequence: TGCAGTGCTAGATTCTCCTACGAGCAGTACTTC. Translation: CSARFSYEQYF.

This clonotype was recorded at least ten times. This chain joins TRBV13 and TRBJ1-5, with D tentatively TRBD1 (6 bases). In germline, CDR1 is PRHDT, CDR2 FYEKMQ (reference sequence). The germline V and J ends were trimmed by 0 bases and 9 bases, with 12 bases remaining between them. There are 14 residues in the CDR3. The CDR3 sequence: CASSLGRGSPPQHF. In DNA, the CDR3 is TGTGCCAGCAGCTTAGGCAGGGGCAGCCCGCCCCAGCATTTT.

With respect to this clonotype: Given a much more abundant clone one base away, this may be a read error. J is TRBJ2-7 and V is TRBV19; TRBD1 aligns across 8 bases. CDR1 is LNHDA and CDR2 is SQIVND in the germline V gene (reference sequence). The CDR3 spans 13 residues. The CDR3 is CVSSRTGIYEQYF. CDR3 sequence (DNA): TGTGTCAGTAGTAGGACAGGGATCTACGAGCAGTACTTC.

This clonotype was observed at least ten times. This chain connects TRBV27 to TRBJ1-2; 7 positions agree with TRBD1. The V and J ends lost 6 bases and 4 bases, in that order; junction bases with no gene match: 5. The CDR3 runs to 13 residues. Germline V gene data show CDR1 as MNHEY and CDR2 as SMNVEV (reference sequence). CDR3 protein: CASSSDRAYGYTF. The CDR3 DNA is TGTGCCAGCAGCTCTGACAGGGCCTATGGCTACACCTTC.

This clonotype showed up many times. The V gene is TRBV11-2, the J gene TRBJ2-7; tentative D call: TRBD2 (5 bases). The CDR3 spans 17 residues. V was pared by 5 bases and J by 5 bases, with 25 bases between. The germline V gene encodes CDR1 SGHAT and CDR2 FQNNGV. CDR3 nucleotides: TGTGCCAGCAGCCGGAAGAAGATGGTGGTCGGGGTTGACGAGCAGTACTTC. Translating it yields CASSRKKMVVGVDEQYF.

Many counts were recorded for this clonotype. In DNA, the CDR3 is TGCAGTGCTAGATCCGGGACGAATAGCAATCAGCCCCAGCATTTT. Translated: CSARSGTNSNQPQHF. The chain is built from TRBV20-1 and TRBJ1-5; possible D gene TRBD1, 5 bases. V was trimmed by 2 bases and J by 0 bases, leaving 11 bases between them. This CDR3 is 15 amino acids long. Germline V CDR1 and CDR2: DFQATT, SNEGSKA (reference sequence).

In its sample, this clonotype was seen many times. The chain is built from TRBV28 and TRBJ2-5; a weak D match, TRBD1 (8 bases). CDR1 and CDR2 from the germline V gene are MDHEN and SYDVKM. Trimming took 6 bases from V and 3 from J, leaving 20 bases between them. The CDR3 has 16 residues. The CDR3 region has the DNA TGTGCCAGCAGCCATTCCGGACAGGGAGGGAAAGAGACCCAGTACTTC. Translated: CASSHSGQGGKETQYF. Complete variable domain (other parts from reference TRBV28 and TRBJ2-5): DVKVTQSSRYLVKRTGEKVFLECVQDMDHENMFWYRQDPGLGLRLIYFSYDVKMKEKGDIPEGYSVSREKKERFSLILESASTNQTSMYLCASSHSGQGGKETQYFGPGTRLLVL.

Concerning this clonotype: The CDR3 end shows no conserved phenylalanine or tryptophan, and so a read error is likely. V usage is TRBV7-8 and J usage is TRBJ1-6; possible D gene TRBD1, 5 bases. The CDR3 is made up of 16 amino acids. Trimming took off 5 bases at V and 7 bases at J, with 18 bases between the two ends. Germline V gives CDR1 SGHVS, CDR2 FQNEAQ. In DNA, the CDR3 is TGTGCCAGCAGCCAACTCGGGGCTAATCGGAATTCACCCCTCCACTCT. Protein sequence: CASSQLGANRNSPLHS.

At least ten counts were recorded for this clonotype. V usage is TRBV20-1 and J usage is TRBJ1-1, with 9 bases that match TRBD1. The germline CDR1 and CDR2 sequences are DFQATT and SNEGSKA (reference sequence). This CDR3 contains 17 residues. V gave up 1 base and J gave up 1 base; unmatched junction bases: 10. The DNA of the CDR3 is TGCAGTGCTAGAGGTCGGACAGGGGAGTTGTCGAACACTGAAGCTTTCTTT. It codes for CSARGRTGELSNTEAFF.

This clonotype was seen repeatedly, ten times or more. V is TRBV20-1 and J is TRBJ1-1, with a possible D match to TRBD1 (6 bases). V was cut by 0 bases and J by 0 bases, with 14 bases left in between. The V gene's germline CDR1 is DFQATT and CDR2 SNEGSKA (reference sequence). The CDR3 is made up of 16 amino acids. The CDR3 is CSARDLGQILNTEAFF. CDR3 nucleotide sequence: TGCAGTGCTAGAGATCTAGGACAGATCCTGAACACTGAAGCTTTCTTT.

This clonotype has at least ten counts. The chain combines TRBV6-1 with TRBJ2-5; 7 positions agree with TRBD1. V was pared by 4 bases and J by 9 bases, with 8 bases of the junction left unmatched. CDR1 and CDR2 (germline): MNHNS, SASEGT. This CDR3 region has 13 residues. The DNA of the CDR3 is TGTGCCAGCAGTGCGACAGGGCGTTGGCCCCAGTACTTC. Residues: CASSATGRWPQYF.

This clonotype occurred many times. CDR3 loop: CASRGRTSSTEAFF. CDR3 bases: TGTGCCAGCAGGGGACGGACTTCTAGCACTGAAGCTTTCTTT. V gene TRBV6-5 combines with J gene TRBJ1-1; possible D gene TRBD1, 5 bases. Trimming took 6 bases from V and 4 from J, leaving 15 bases between them. Per germline, CDR1 MNHEY and CDR2 SVGAGI. CDR3 length: 14 residues.